Each of the 2 T cell receptor beta chains below was sequenced from the same sample in a study of naive and memory T cell subsets. Whole blood, approximately 2.3 ml, came from adult healthy volunteers. Alpha and beta constant region primers primed reverse transcription for blood and skin samples. TCRdb reanalysed the 5' RACE reads using MiXCR and keeps one entry per CDR3 protein. The data show about 20,000 distinct CDR3 sequences, about 4% seen once. The source is a male donor in good health.

As concerns this clonotype: A much larger clone differs from this one at a single base, so this may be a read error. This chain links TRBV6-2 or TRBV6-3 with TRBJ2-7, with TRBD2 matching 9 bases. CDR1 and CDR2 from the germline V gene are MNHEY and SVGEGT. The CDR3 contains 14 residues. V lost 7 bases and J lost 4; bases outside the gene matches: 8. The CDR3 loop is CASIGAGGLYEQYF. CDR3 sequence (DNA): TGTGCCAGCATCGGAGCGGGGGGTCTATACGAGCAGTACTTC.

This clonotype was recorded at least ten times. The chain recombines TRBV5-6 with TRBJ1-5; possible D gene TRBD1, 5 bases. The length of the CDR3 is 15 residues. V gave up 3 bases and J gave up 6 bases, with 16 bases separating them. The V gene's germline CDR1 is SGHDT and CDR2 YYEEEE. The CDR3 DNA reads as TGTGCCAGCAGCTACATGCAGGGTGAGGGTCAGCCCCAGCATTTT. Translation gives CASSYMQGEGQPQHF.